One sample yielded the 8 T cell receptor beta chains listed below, sequenced in a study of vaccination effects on CD4 cells after COVID-19. Using immunoSEQ multiplex PCR, the repertoire was profiled, and TCRdb retains in-frame clones only, with some absent. The sample holds tens of thousands of clones, roughly 79% seen once. No antigen has been identified for these receptors. The ViraFEST assay expanded antigen-specific CD4+ T cells with viral peptide pools before sequencing. When around 10 days of culture had elapsed, CD4+ T cells were isolated. Participants were vaccinated with two doses of either the BNT162b2 or mRNA-1273 vaccine. Specimen: CD4+ T cells from PBMCs cultured with HCoV-OC43 spike peptides, collected after COVID-19 vaccination. The subset was: HCoV-OC43 spike overlapping peptide pool stimulation. These receptors came from a human donor who received a COVID-19 vaccine.

The V call is TRBV6-4, the J call TRBJ1-2, with TRBD1 as a possible D gene (5 bases). Trimming cost V 2 bases and J 8 bases, with 15 bases left between them. CDR3 length: 14 residues. Per the germline V gene, CDR1 is MRHNA and CDR2 is SNTAGT. The CDR3 reads CASSDSQGVRGYTF. CDR3 nucleotides: TGTGCCAGCAGTGACAGTCAGGGCGTACGGGGCTACACCTTC.

Notes on this clone: One end of the junction is discordant with germline, which a read error may explain. This chain links TRBV6-2 or TRBV6-3 with TRBJ2-2; 15 bases line up with TRBD2. The CDR3 runs to 14 residues. CDR1 and CDR2 from the germline V gene are MNHEY and SVGEGT. DNA for the CDR3: TGTGCCAGCAGCTCCGGACTAGCGGGGGGGCCATCCGTTTTT. Translation: CASSSGLAGGPSVF.

The V gene is TRBV5-6, the J gene TRBJ1-2; 8 nucleotides align to TRBD1. This CDR3 is 14 amino acids long. CDR1 is SGHDT and CDR2 is YYEEEE in the germline V gene. Losses at the gene ends were 4 bases for V and 3 bases for J; bases not matched to a gene: 5. CDR3 region: CASSARTGHYGYTF. CDR3 DNA: TGTGCCAGCAGCGCCAGGACAGGGCACTATGGCTACACCTTC.

The rearrangement uses TRBV4-2 and TRBJ2-1; D remains unclear. This CDR3 is 12 amino acids long. Germline V gene sequence: CDR1 LGHNA, CDR2 YNFKEQ. Trimming removed 6 bases at V and 5 bases at J, with 8 bases between. Here the CDR3 reads CASRETNNEQFF. For the CDR3, the DNA is TGTGCCAGCAGAGAAACAAACAATGAGCAGTTCTTC.

The chain combines TRBV9 with TRBJ2-5; no clear D. This CDR3 contains 14 residues. CDR1 SGDLS and CDR2 YYNGEE come from the germline V gene. V was cut by 0 bases and J by 1 base, with 7 bases left in between. Here the CDR3 DNA reads TGTGCCAGCAGCGTAGACGCAATCCAAGAGACCCAGTACTTC. Residues: CASSVDAIQETQYF.

CDR3 DNA: TGTGCCAGCAGCTTGGCCATTCTAGCGGGGGTGACCCAAGAGACCCAGTACTTC. Translated, it gives CASSLAILAGVTQETQYF. The rearrangement uses TRBV5-8 and TRBJ2-5, with 10 bases identical to TRBD2. V dropped 0 bases and J dropped 1; count of bases not matched to a gene: 9. Germline V gene data show CDR1 as SGHTS and CDR2 as YDEGEE. The CDR3 totals 18 residues.

The chain is built from TRBV1 and TRBJ2-5; no check of the table's D call, TRBD1, against the DNA was made. TRBV1 is labeled a pseudogene. CDR3 length: 14 residues. The CDR3 nucleotides are TGCACCAGCAGCCCCGGACAAGAACAAGAGACCCAGTACTTC. Its translation is CTSSPGQEQETQYF.

CDR3 sequence reads: CATSDPRSSSIVQYF. In DNA, the CDR3 is TGTGCCACCAGTGATCCCCGGTCCTCGTCAATAGTCCAGTACTTC. This sequence joins TRBV24-1 and TRBJ2-5, with D uncertain. The CDR3 runs to 15 residues. From germline, CDR1 is KGHDR and CDR2 SFDVKD. Trimming left V 3 bases short and J 10 bases short, with 20 bases between.